The clone carrying this TCR beta chain came up many times. The target antigen is unknown. CAS ≥3, NOSPECS ≥4, moderate-to-severe activity and duration under 3 months marked donors with ophthalmopathy. Pregnancy or lactation, uncontrolled infections and other autoimmune diseases were grounds for excluding patients. Investigators amplified TCR beta CDR3 regions from RNA transcripts. An initial RT-PCR round employing HTBI primers preceded a second-round multiplex PCR. Via MiXCR, TCRdb re-called the multiplex PCR reads, giving one row per CDR3 protein. The table includes 150,000 to 200,000 distinct CDR3 sequences, about two fifths detected once. The J segment lost 1 base and the V segment lost 4 bases, leaving 2 bases of the junction unmatched. This CDR3 is built from 16 residues. Germline-derived CDR1 and CDR2 are MDHEN and SYDVKM. This entry comes from a study of Graves' ophthalmopathy and Graves' hyperthyroidism. For the study at large: Peripheral blood was gathered at first diagnosis, ahead of any treatment whatsoever.

Study-wide results and caveats: Most clonotypes expanded in thyroid above 0.001 frequency were present in blood too.

The source of this sequence is a man aged 25-45 years with Graves' ophthalmopathy. The sequencing input was peripheral blood. The chain is built from TRBV28 and TRBJ1-6; 9 nucleotides agree with TRBD1. The CDR3 bases are TGTGCCAGCAGTTCGGACAGGGGATCCTATAATTCACCCCTCCACTTT. This sequence encodes CASSSDRGSYNSPLHF.